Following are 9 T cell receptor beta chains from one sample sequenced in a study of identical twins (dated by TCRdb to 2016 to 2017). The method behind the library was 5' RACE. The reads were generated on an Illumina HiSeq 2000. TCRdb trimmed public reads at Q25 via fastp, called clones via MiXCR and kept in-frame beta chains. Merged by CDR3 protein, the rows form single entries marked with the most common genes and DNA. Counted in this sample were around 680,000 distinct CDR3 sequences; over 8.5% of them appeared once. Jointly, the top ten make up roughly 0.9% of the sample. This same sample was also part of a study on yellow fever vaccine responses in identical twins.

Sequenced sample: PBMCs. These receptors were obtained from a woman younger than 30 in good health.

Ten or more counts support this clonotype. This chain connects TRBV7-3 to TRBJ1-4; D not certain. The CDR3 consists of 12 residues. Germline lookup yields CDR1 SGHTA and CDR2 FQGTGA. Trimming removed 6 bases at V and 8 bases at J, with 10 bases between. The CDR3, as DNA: TGTGCCAGCAGGGCACCGGGGGAAAAACTGTTTTTT. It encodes CASRAPGEKLFF.

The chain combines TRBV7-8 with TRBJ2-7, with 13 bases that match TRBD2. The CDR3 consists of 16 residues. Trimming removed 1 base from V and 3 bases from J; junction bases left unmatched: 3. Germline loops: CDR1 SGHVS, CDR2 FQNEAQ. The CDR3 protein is CASSLGGLAGNYEQYF. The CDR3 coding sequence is TGTGCCAGCAGCTTAGGGGGACTAGCGGGAAACTACGAGCAGTACTTC.

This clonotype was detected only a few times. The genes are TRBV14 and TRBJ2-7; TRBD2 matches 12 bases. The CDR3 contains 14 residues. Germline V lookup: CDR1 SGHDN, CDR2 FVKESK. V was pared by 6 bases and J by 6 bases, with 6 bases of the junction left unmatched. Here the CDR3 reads CASSPLAGGFEQYF. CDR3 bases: TGTGCCAGCAGTCCCCTAGCGGGAGGGTTCGAGCAGTACTTC.

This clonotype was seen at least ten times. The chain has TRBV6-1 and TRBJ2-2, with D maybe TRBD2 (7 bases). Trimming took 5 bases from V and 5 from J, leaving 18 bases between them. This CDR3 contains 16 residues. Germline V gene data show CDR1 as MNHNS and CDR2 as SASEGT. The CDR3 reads CASSRGAGWGTGELFF. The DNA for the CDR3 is TGTGCCAGCAGTCGGGGGGCAGGTTGGGGGACCGGGGAGCTGTTTTTT.

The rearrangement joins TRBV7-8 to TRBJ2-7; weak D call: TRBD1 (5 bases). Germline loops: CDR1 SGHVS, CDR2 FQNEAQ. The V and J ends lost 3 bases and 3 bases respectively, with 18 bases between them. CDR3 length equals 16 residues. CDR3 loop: CASSFIFDLGVYEQYF. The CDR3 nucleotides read TGTGCCAGCAGCTTTATCTTCGACCTAGGGGTCTACGAGCAGTACTTC.

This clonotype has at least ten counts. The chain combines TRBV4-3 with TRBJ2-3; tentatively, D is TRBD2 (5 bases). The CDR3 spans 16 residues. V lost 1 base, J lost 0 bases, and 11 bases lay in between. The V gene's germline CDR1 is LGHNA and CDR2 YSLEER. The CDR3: CASSQARGSSTDTQYF. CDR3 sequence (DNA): TGCGCCAGCAGCCAAGCAAGAGGGAGCAGCACAGATACGCAGTATTTT.

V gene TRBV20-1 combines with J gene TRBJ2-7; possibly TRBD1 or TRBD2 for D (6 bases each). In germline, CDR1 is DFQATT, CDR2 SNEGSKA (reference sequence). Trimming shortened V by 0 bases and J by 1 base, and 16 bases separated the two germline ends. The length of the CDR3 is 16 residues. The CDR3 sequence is CSARDRGQAASYEQYF. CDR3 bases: TGCAGTGCTAGAGATCGGGGGCAGGCAGCATCCTACGAGCAGTACTTC.

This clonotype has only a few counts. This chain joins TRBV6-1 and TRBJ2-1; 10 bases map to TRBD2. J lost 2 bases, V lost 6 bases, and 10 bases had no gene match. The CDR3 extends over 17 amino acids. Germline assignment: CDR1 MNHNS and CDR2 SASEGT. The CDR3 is CASSRPGLAFTYNEQFF. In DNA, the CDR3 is TGTGCCAGCAGCCGGCCGGGACTAGCGTTTACCTACAATGAGCAGTTCTTC.

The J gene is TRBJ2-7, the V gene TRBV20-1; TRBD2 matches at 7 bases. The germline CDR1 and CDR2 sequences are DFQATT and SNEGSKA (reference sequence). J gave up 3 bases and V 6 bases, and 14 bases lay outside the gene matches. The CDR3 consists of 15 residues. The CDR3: CSALAGGELYYEQYF. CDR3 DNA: TGCAGTGCGCTTGCTGGGGGGGAACTCTACTACGAGCAGTACTTC.